The present T cell receptor beta chain was sequenced within a study of blood T cell repertoires in COVID-19. Overall study context: Sites across the United States, Italy and Spain contributed samples from acute and convalescent COVID-19. T cells, B-cell-depleted T cells, or PBMCs supplied cDNA or gDNA.

The CDR3 has 15 residues. With V trimmed by 2 bases and J by 4 bases, 5 bases remained unmatched. The V gene's germline CDR1 is MGHRA and CDR2 YSYEKL. Only in-frame clones appear in the TCRdb table, and some are missing; sequencing was by immunoSEQ multiplex PCR. Here the sample spans 35,000 to 40,000 clones, 85% to 90% being singletons. Specimen: peripheral blood. The receptor comes from a man between 65 and 85 years old with acute or convalescent COVID-19. The chain links TRBV4-1 to TRBJ2-1, with 7 bases matching TRBD1. CDR3 nucleotide sequence: TGCGCCAGCAGCCAAACGGGACAGATTTACAATGAGCAGTTCTTC. It encodes CASSQTGQIYNEQFF.